The T cell receptor beta chain under discussion was sequenced for a study of cytomegalovirus exposure and HLA in healthy donors. Primers for the PCR totalled 60 Vbeta and 13 Jbeta. Produced via immunoSEQ multiplex PCR; TCRdb's table is partial and in-frame only. The sample has under 80,000 clones, 75% seen once. Trimming pared 0 bases from V and 4 bases from J, leaving 13 bases between. This CDR3 is built from 15 residues. The V gene's germline CDR1 is SGDLS and CDR2 YYNGEE. The TCR comes from a middle-aged woman in good health and CMV-seronegative. This rearrangement joins TRBV9 to TRBJ1-1, with D maybe TRBD1 (5 bases). Sequenced material: PBMCs. The CDR3, as DNA: TGTGCCAGCAGCGTAGAGATTAGGGGAAGCACTGAAGCTTTCTTT. Translating it yields CASSVEIRGSTEAFF. Full variable domain (remainder filled in from reference TRBV9 and TRBJ1-1): DSGVTQTPKHLITATGQRVTLRCSPRSGDLSVYWYQQSLDQGLQFLIQYYNGEERAKGNILERFSAQQFPDLHSELNLSSLELGDSALYFCASSVEIRGSTEAFFGQGTRLTVV.